The 20 T cell receptor beta chains below all came from one sample that was sequenced in a study of response to subunit inactivated influenza vaccine. One entry per CDR3 protein results from TCRdb running MiXCR on the RT-PCR reads. This table has almost 250,000 distinct CDR3 sequences, 9.5% to 15% appearing once. The sample consisted of non-naive T cells sorted from PBMCs, taken roughly 15 days before vaccination. These receptors came from a man between 50 and 59 years old who received an inactivated influenza vaccine.

The chain couples TRBV7-2 to TRBJ1-5, with D perhaps matching TRBD1 (5 bases). Germline V gives CDR1 SGHTA, CDR2 FQGNSA. There are 14 residues in the CDR3. Trimming pared 1 base from V and 6 bases from J, leaving 10 bases between. The CDR3 region is CASSLVGDSQPQHF. In DNA form, the CDR3 reads TGTGCCAGCAGCTTAGTGGGGGACTCTCAGCCCCAGCATTTT.

This clonotype was seen only a few times. The J gene is TRBJ1-5, the V gene TRBV28; tentative D call: TRBD1 (5 bases). Germline CDR1 MDHEN, CDR2 SYDVKM. Between the trimmed V and J ends, which lost 2 bases and 9 bases, there was a span of 14 bases. CDR3 length: 14 residues. CDR3 nucleotide sequence: TGTGCCAGCAGTTTAAATATCGGGACGCGGCCCCAGCATTTT. The encoded protein is CASSLNIGTRPQHF.

The V call is TRBV14, the J call TRBJ2-1; perhaps TRBD2 as D (5 bases). V lost 5 bases to trimming and J lost 7 bases, with 15 bases between them. CDR3 length equals 14 residues. Looked up from germline, CDR1 is SGHDN and CDR2 is FVKESK. Here the CDR3 reads CASSIFRGPNEQFF. The CDR3 DNA is TGTGCCAGCAGCATTTTTCGAGGGCCAAATGAGCAGTTCTTC.

This chain joins TRBV7-6 and TRBJ2-5, with 9 bases identical to TRBD1. This CDR3 comprises 16 residues. The V gene end was trimmed by 4 bases and the J gene end by 5 bases; junction bases not matched to a gene: 11. Germline loops: CDR1 SGHVS, CDR2 FNYEAQ. The CDR3 reads CASSSSRDRARETQYF. CDR3 sequence (DNA): TGTGCCAGCAGCTCAAGCCGGGACAGGGCTCGGGAGACCCAGTACTTC.

There are a few counts of this clonotype. The chain is built from TRBV27 and TRBJ2-2; perhaps TRBD1 as D (7 bases). V was shortened by 3 bases and J by 3 bases, with 14 bases between the two germline ends. CDR3 length equals 16 residues. Germline V CDR1 and CDR2: MNHEY, SMNVEV (reference sequence). CDR3 amino acids: CASSFSAGQYTGELFF. The CDR3 DNA reads TGTGCCAGCAGTTTTTCTGCGGGACAGTACACCGGGGAGCTGTTTTTT.

Many counts were recorded for this clonotype. The chain couples TRBV7-3 to TRBJ2-1; the match to TRBD2 covers 7 bases. Per germline, CDR1 SGHTA and CDR2 FQGTGA. V trimming: 1 base; J trimming: 5 bases; junction bases outside the gene matches: 5. The CDR3 runs to 15 residues. CDR3 sequence (DNA): TGTGCCAGCAGCTTAATGGGCGGGGGTAACAATGAGCAGTTCTTC. Translated: CASSLMGGGNNEQFF. Based on the CDR3 plus reference TRBV7-3 and TRBJ2-1, the full variable domain is GAGVSQTPSNKVTEKGKYVELRCDPISGHTALYWYRQSLGQGPEFLIYFQGTGAADDSGLPNDRFFAVRPEGSVSTLKIQRTERGDSAVYLCASSLMGGGNNEQFFGPGTRLTVL.

The chain joins TRBV11-2 to TRBJ2-7; 7 nucleotides align to TRBD1. V was pared by 3 bases and J by 5 bases, with 7 bases of the junction left unmatched. The germline gives CDR1 SGHAT, CDR2 FQNNGV. This CDR3 has 14 amino acids. This CDR3 reads CASSLDRRWHEQYF. The CDR3 DNA sequence: TGTGCCAGCAGCTTGGACAGGCGATGGCACGAGCAGTACTTC. The full variable domain, with the rest looked up from reference TRBV11-2 and TRBJ2-7, is EAGVAQSPRYKIIEKRQSVAFWCNPISGHATLYWYQQILGQGPKLLIQFQNNGVVDDSQLPKDRFSAERLKGVDSTLKIQPAKLEDSAVYLCASSLDRRWHEQYFGPGTRLTVT.

This clonotype was seen more than once but under ten times. The chain is built from TRBV7-9 and TRBJ2-5, with TRBD1 matching over 8 bases. The CDR3 covers 15 residues. Per germline, CDR1 SEHNR and CDR2 FQNEAQ (reference sequence). V trimming: 5 bases; J trimming: 5 bases; junction bases outside the gene matches: 10. Written as DNA, the CDR3 is TGTGCCAGCAGCCCCGGGACAGGCGGGGTGGAGACCCAGTACTTC. Protein product: CASSPGTGGVETQYF.

This clonotype has a handful of counts. CDR3 amino acids: CASSYFVAHSGRAGNEQFF. The CDR3 DNA sequence: TGTGCCAGCAGTTACTTCGTAGCCCATAGCGGGAGGGCCGGTAATGAGCAGTTCTTC. The genes are TRBV6-5 and TRBJ2-1, with 11 positions matching TRBD2. Germline loops: CDR1 MNHEY, CDR2 SVGAGI. This CDR3 has 19 residues. V shed 1 base and J 7 bases; nucleotides not matched to a gene: 15.

As concerns this clonotype: The junction differs from germline at one of its ends, possibly a read error. The V call is TRBV5-1, the J call TRBJ2-7; the D gene could be TRBD1 or TRBD2 (6 bases each). This CDR3 spans 14 amino acids. CDR1 and CDR2 from the germline V gene are SGHRS and YFSETQ. Written as DNA, the CDR3 is TGCGCCAGCAGCTTGGGCCCGGGGGCCTACGAGCAGTCCTTC. This gives the protein CASSLGPGAYEQSF.

The chain employs TRBV4-3 and TRBJ1-4; the D gene is possibly TRBD1 (5 bases). The CDR3 loop spans 16 amino acids. Germline CDR1 and CDR2: LGHNA and YSLEER. Between the trimmed V and J ends, which lost 0 bases and 5 bases, there was a span of 13 bases. CDR3 sequence: CASSQDRGRRNEKLFF. Here the CDR3 DNA reads TGCGCCAGCAGCCAAGATAGGGGCAGGAGAAATGAAAAACTGTTTTTT.

In its sample, this clonotype was seen many times. The CDR3 sequence is CSVDGFRDRGSYEQYF. The CDR3 DNA sequence: TGCAGCGTTGACGGGTTCCGGGACAGGGGGAGCTACGAGCAGTACTTC. J is TRBJ2-7 and V is TRBV29-1; 11 bases agree with TRBD1. The V gene's germline CDR1 is SQVTM and CDR2 ANQGSEA. Trimming at V came to 3 bases and at J to 3 bases, leaving 10 bases not matched to a gene. This CDR3 spans 16 amino acids.

The V call is TRBV19, the J call TRBJ2-7; D uncertain. The V gene's germline CDR1 is LNHDA and CDR2 SQIVND (reference sequence). This CDR3 has 14 residues. Trimming removed 5 bases at V and 0 bases at J, with 11 bases between. The CDR3 reads CASSPVRSSYEQYF. Here the CDR3 DNA reads TGTGCCAGTAGTCCGGTGAGGAGCTCCTACGAGCAGTACTTC.

V usage is TRBV5-1 and J usage is TRBJ2-4; perhaps TRBD2 as D (5 bases). Germline values: CDR1 SGHRS, CDR2 YFSETQ. The CDR3 has 14 residues. V lost 5 bases, J lost 2 bases, and 11 bases lay in between. CDR3 nucleotides: TGCGCCAGCAGTGGCTCGGGAACCAAAAACATTCAGTACTTC. It translates to CASSGSGTKNIQYF.

This clonotype has ten or more counts. The genes are TRBV4-2 and TRBJ2-2; 8 bases are shared with TRBD1. The CDR3 is 17 residues long. The V gene's germline CDR1 is LGHNA and CDR2 YNFKEQ. J was trimmed by 9 bases and V by 0 bases; bases with no gene match: 12. The CDR3 bases are TGTGCCAGCAGCCAAGATCGGGCCAGGGGGCGCGACCGGGAGCTGTTTTTT. Translated, it gives CASSQDRARGRDRELFF.

Note on this clonotype: An end of the junction differs from the germline gene, which may be a read error. The V call is TRBV5-1, the J call TRBJ2-5; D is uncertain. This CDR3 spans 12 amino acids. Germline V gene sequence: CDR1 SGHRS, CDR2 YFSETQ. CDR3 sequence: CASSLHQEAQYF. The CDR3 DNA follows: TGCGCCAGCAGCTTGCACCAAGAGGCCCAGTACTTC.

At least ten counts were recorded for this clonotype. The CDR3 DNA follows: TGTGCCATCAGGGGGACTAGCGGGGGAACCTACAATGAGCAGTTCTTC. It yields the protein CAIRGTSGGTYNEQFF. The chain carries TRBV10-3 and TRBJ2-1; 14 nucleotides line up with TRBD2. CDR1 is ENHRY and CDR2 is SYGVKD in the germline V gene. The CDR3 is made up of 16 amino acids. V lost 6 bases, J lost 2 bases, and 3 bases stayed unmatched.

This clonotype has more than one count but fewer than ten. The chain is built from TRBV7-9 and TRBJ2-3; 13 bases are shared with TRBD2. CDR1 and CDR2 from the germline V gene are SEHNR and FQNEAQ (reference sequence). V lost 5 bases and J lost 4; bases outside the gene matches: 3. CDR3 length: 15 residues. CDR3 bases: TGTGCCAGCAGCCGGACTAGCGGGAGATCAGATACGCAGTATTTT. This gives the protein CASSRTSGRSDTQYF.

This clonotype turned up a few times. J is TRBJ1-2 and V is TRBV5-6; 8 positions agree with TRBD1. Germline lookup yields CDR1 SGHDT and CDR2 YYEEEE. The trim removed 4 bases at V and 10 bases at J, leaving 12 bases unmatched. The CDR3 consists of 14 residues. The CDR3 nucleotides are TGTGCCAGCAGCCTACGGGACAGGACGGGCTCCTACACCTTC. Protein product: CASSLRDRTGSYTF.

This chain links TRBV28 with TRBJ1-1, with D hard to call. Germline lookup yields CDR1 MDHEN and CDR2 SYDVKM. V was clipped by 3 bases and J by 6 bases, with 20 bases between them. The CDR3 is made up of 16 amino acids. CDR3 loop: CASSFGLGGKGAEAFF. For the CDR3, the DNA is TGTGCCAGCAGTTTTGGTTTAGGTGGGAAGGGCGCTGAAGCTTTCTTT.